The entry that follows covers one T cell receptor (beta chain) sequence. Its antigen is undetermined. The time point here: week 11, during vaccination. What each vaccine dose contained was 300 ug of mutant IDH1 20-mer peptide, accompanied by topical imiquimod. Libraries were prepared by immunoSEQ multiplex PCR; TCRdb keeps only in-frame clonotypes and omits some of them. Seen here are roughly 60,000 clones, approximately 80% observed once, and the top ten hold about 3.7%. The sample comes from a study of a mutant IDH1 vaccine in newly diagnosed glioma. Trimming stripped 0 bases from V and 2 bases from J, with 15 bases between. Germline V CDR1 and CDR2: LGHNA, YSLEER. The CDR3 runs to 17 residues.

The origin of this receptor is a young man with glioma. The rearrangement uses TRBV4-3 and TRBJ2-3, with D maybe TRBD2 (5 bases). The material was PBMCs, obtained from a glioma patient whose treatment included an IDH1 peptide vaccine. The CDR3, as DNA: TGCGCCAGCAGCCAAGATGCCGGGGTTTCTTTCACAGATACGCAGTATTTT. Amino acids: CASSQDAGVSFTDTQYF.